Detailed here is one T cell receptor (beta chain). The germline V gene has CDR1 MNHEY and CDR2 SVGEGT. The V and J ends lost 2 bases and 7 bases, in that order; junction bases with no gene match: 8. CDR3 length: 14 residues. Authors' methods: Quantification of nucleated cells was approximated via reference gene primer amplification. The assay was immunoSEQ multiplex PCR, and TCRdb's table has in-frame clones only and misses some. That table furnishes V, J and clone size, whereas the DNA furnished D and trimming. Altogether 200,000 to 250,000 clones are present, about 90% being singletons, with the ten largest covering about 2.5%. This entry comes from a study of blood T cell repertoires in COVID-19. Study-level background: Sites in the United States, Italy and Spain provided acute and convalescent COVID-19 samples. The cDNA or gDNA used as material had been derived from T cells, B-cell-depleted T cells, or PBMCs.

Recruited during active infection, patients (from Seattle) were subsequently followed longitudinally. Sequencing was done on a sample of peripheral blood. This clonotype originated in a man aged 30 to 39 with COVID-19, enrolled during active disease. This rearrangement joins TRBV6-2 or TRBV6-3 to TRBJ2-7; 7 bases fit TRBD2. The CDR3 DNA sequence: TGTGCCAGCAGTTACGCGGCTAGCGGAGGGGAGCAGTACTTC. Protein product: CASSYAASGGEQYF.